This note documents a single T cell receptor (beta chain) sequence. The CDR3 has 14 amino acids. Per germline, CDR1 LNHDA and CDR2 SQIVND (reference sequence). The V end was cut by 7 bases, the J end by 1 base, with 12 bases between. The assay was immunoSEQ multiplex PCR, and TCRdb's table has in-frame clones only and misses some. Of approximately 50,000 clones in the sample, 70% to 85% are singletons; the top ten hold 9.5% to 13%. The sample belongs to a study of blood T cell repertoires in COVID-19. Study information: The study drew acute and convalescent COVID-19 samples from the United States, Italy and Spain. The analysed material was cDNA or gDNA that came from T cells, B-cell-depleted T cells, or PBMCs.

One Seattle source followed patients from active infection through their disease course. The sequence was obtained from an older man with COVID-19, enrolled during active disease. The chain couples TRBV19 to TRBJ2-3; D ambiguous. Sequencing was performed on peripheral blood. In DNA, the CDR3 is TGTGCCAGTACATCCGAGGCTGGCACAGATACGCAGTATTTT. Residues: CASTSEAGTDTQYF.